This note documents a single TCR beta chain sequence. This record comes from a study of blood T cells in healthy people across ages. Alongside a J-beta primer mix, a sample-barcoded 5' primer served in a second PCR lasting about 6 to 11 cycles. TCRdb re-called the 5' RACE reads with MiXCR, one entry per CDR3 protein. The sample contains 1 million to 1.2 million distinct CDR3 sequences, 35% to 45% of which appear only once. Germline V gives CDR1 MGHRA, CDR2 YSYEKL. The CDR3 contains 15 residues. J gave up 4 bases and V 4 bases, and 9 bases lay outside the gene matches. J is TRBJ1-1 and V is TRBV4-1; 7 bases align to TRBD1. This clonotype originated in a man younger than 35 in good health. Specimen: blood. The CDR3 region is CASSLRNTGATEAFF. CDR3 DNA: TGCGCCAGCAGCCTGCGGAATACAGGGGCCACTGAAGCTTTCTTT.